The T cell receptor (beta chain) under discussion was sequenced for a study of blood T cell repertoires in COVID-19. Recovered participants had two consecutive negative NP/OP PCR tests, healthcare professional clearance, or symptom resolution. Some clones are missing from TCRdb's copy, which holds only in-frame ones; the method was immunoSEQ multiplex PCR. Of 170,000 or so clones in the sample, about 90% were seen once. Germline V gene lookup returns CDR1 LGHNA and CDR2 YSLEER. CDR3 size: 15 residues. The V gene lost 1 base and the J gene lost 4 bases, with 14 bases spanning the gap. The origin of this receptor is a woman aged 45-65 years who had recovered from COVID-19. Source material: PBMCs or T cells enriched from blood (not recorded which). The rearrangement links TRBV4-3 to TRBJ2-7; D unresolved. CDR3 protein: CASSQVFASSYEQYF. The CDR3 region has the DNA TGCGCCAGCAGCCAAGTCTTTGCGAGTAGTTACGAGCAGTACTTC.